These T cell receptor beta chains were read from a single sample in a study of cytomegalovirus exposure and HLA in healthy donors. Produced via immunoSEQ multiplex PCR; TCRdb's table is partial and in-frame only. Altogether 150,000 or so clones are present, 79% being singletons, with the ten largest covering roughly 8%. Sample: PBMCs. These TCRs come from a man under 40 in good health and CMV-seropositive. The CDR3 runs from the conserved cysteine through the conserved F or W. Fields, in order: V gene, clone size, J gene, D gene, CDR3 protein, CDR3 DNA. A D gene is named only where the DNA matches it firmly. Part of the rows lack a size; the others show once, few, many or a class for expanded clones.

>TRBV5-4|-|TRBJ2-1|TRBD2
CASSSSGGFYNEQFF
TGTGCCAGCAGCTCTAGCGGGGGGTTCTACAATGAGCAGTTCTTC
>TRBV5-4|-|TRBJ1-1|-
CASSLVVDSLEAFF
TGTGCCAGCAGCTTAGTAGTGGACAGTCTTGAAGCTTTCTTT
>TRBV6-4|-|TRBJ1-1|-
CASSVLFNAEAFF
TGTGCCAGCAGTGTTCTATTTAACGCTGAAGCTTTCTTT
>TRBV10-3|few|TRBJ1-3|-
CAIRPQQGGSGNTIYF
TGTGCCATCAGGCCCCAACAGGGAGGGTCTGGAAACACCATATATTTT
>TRBV7-3|-|TRBJ1-1|TRBD1
CASSKGGAGITEAFF
TGTGCCAGCAGCAAAGGGGGCGCGGGGATCACTGAAGCTTTCTTT
>TRBV14|-|TRBJ2-3|TRBD1
CASSQSGDRDADTQYF
TGTGCCAGCAGCCAGTCCGGGGACAGGGATGCAGATACGCAGTATTTT
>TRBV7-9|few|TRBJ2-7|TRBD1
CASSLPTGGPYEQYF
TGTGCCAGCAGCCTCCCGACAGGGGGCCCCTACGAGCAGTACTTC
>TRBV28|few|TRBJ2-1|TRBD2
CASSSSGTLDDEQFF
TGTGCCAGCAGTTCTAGCGGGACCCTTGACGATGAGCAGTTCTTC
>TRBV19|-|TRBJ1-2|-
CASSPVTNYGYTF
TGTGCCAGTAGTCCAGTGACAAACTATGGCTACACCTTC
>TRBV2|-|TRBJ2-7|TRBD1
CAISTPNRDRAREQYF
TGTGCCATATCTACCCCAAACCGGGACAGGGCCCGCGAGCAGTACTTC
>TRBV6-5|-|TRBJ1-1|TRBD1
CASSPQDRGNTEAFF
TGTGCCAGCAGTCCACAGGACAGGGGGAACACTGAAGCTTTCTTT
>TRBV5-4|-|TRBJ2-3|-
CASSTLGGVDTQYF
TGTGCCAGCAGCACGCTAGGAGGCGTAGATACGCAGTATTTT
>TRBV30|-|TRBJ2-4|-
CAWSLFKNIQYF
TGTGCCTGGAGTTTATTCAAAAACATTCAGTACTTC
>TRBV27|-|TRBJ2-2|TRBD2
CASSLSSTSALHTGELFF
TGTGCCAGCAGTTTATCGAGTACTAGCGCCCTGCACACCGGGGAGCTGTTTTTT
>TRBV27|-|TRBJ2-7|TRBD1
CASSWDRGYEQYF
TGTGCCAGCAGTTGGGACAGGGGCTACGAGCAGTACTTC
>TRBV19|-|TRBJ2-7|TRBD1
CASSINRGQWEQYF
TGTGCCAGTAGTATAAACAGGGGGCAGTGGGAGCAGTACTTC
>TRBV11-2|-|TRBJ1-1|-
CASSSLLDTYTEAFF
TGTGCCAGCAGCTCCCTTCTTGACACCTACACTGAAGCTTTCTTT
>TRBV5-4|once|TRBJ2-7|TRBD1
CASRPDRAYEQYF
TGTGCCAGCAGACCGGACAGGGCGTACGAGCAGTACTTC
>TRBV11-3|-|TRBJ2-5|TRBD2
CASSLGLAGNQETQYF
TGTGCCAGCAGCTTGGGACTAGCGGGTAACCAAGAGACCCAGTACTTC
>TRBV11-3|-|TRBJ2-1|TRBD1
CASSLGQNNNEQFF
TGTGCCAGCAGCTTGGGACAGAACAACAATGAGCAGTTCTTC
>TRBV28|-|TRBJ2-1|TRBD2
CASSLPTSGAFNEQFF
TGTGCCAGCAGCCTGCCGACTAGCGGGGCGTTCAATGAGCAGTTCTTC
>TRBV10-3|-|TRBJ2-3|TRBD2
CAISESGRGGPADTQYF
TGTGCCATCAGTGAGTCGGGGCGGGGGGGCCCCGCAGATACGCAGTATTTT
>TRBV4-1|-|TRBJ2-5|TRBD2
CASSQDGTSGRETQYF
TGCGCCAGCAGCCAAGATGGGACTAGCGGGAGAGAGACCCAGTACTTC
>TRBV4-3|-|TRBJ2-7|TRBD1
CASSQDPGQAYEQYF
TGCGCCAGCAGCCAAGATCCGGGACAGGCCTACGAGCAGTACTTC
>TRBV6-1|-|TRBJ1-1|-
CASSYQGRTEAFF
TGTGCCAGCAGCTACCAGGGTCGTACTGAAGCTTTCTTT
>TRBV18|-|TRBJ1-1|-
CASSNAAIEAFF
TGTGCCAGCTCAAACGCGGCTATTGAAGCTTTCTTT
>TRBV9|-|TRBJ1-6|TRBD1
CASSATGTGGNSPLHF
TGTGCCAGCAGCGCGACTGGGACAGGGGGAAATTCACCCCTCCACTTT
>TRBV5-1|-|TRBJ2-5|-
CASSLEVTRPRGETQYF
TGCGCCAGCAGCTTGGAAGTGACGAGACCAAGGGGGGAGACCCAGTACTTC
>TRBV2|-|TRBJ2-1|-
CASSDQGYEQFF
TGTGCCAGCAGTGACCAGGGGTATGAGCAGTTCTTC
>TRBV11-2|-|TRBJ2-1|-
CASSLGGYNEQFF
TGTGCCAGCAGCTTAGGAGGGTACAATGAGCAGTTCTTC
>TRBV30|-|TRBJ2-5|TRBD2
CAWSRLAGGGETQYF
TGTGCCTGGAGCCGACTAGCGGGGGGGGGAGAGACCCAGTACTTC
>TRBV30|few|TRBJ2-1|TRBD1
CAFDRDLDEQFF
TGTGCCTTTGACAGGGATTTGGATGAGCAGTTCTTC
>TRBV28|-|TRBJ2-1|TRBD2
CATFEDSGSIEQFF
TGTGCCACCTTTGAAGATAGCGGGAGCATTGAGCAGTTCTTC
>TRBV27|-|TRBJ1-4|-
CASSRGGKGEKLFF
TGTGCCAGCAGTCGAGGGGGAAAGGGGGAAAAACTGTTTTTT
>TRBV15|-|TRBJ2-1|TRBD2
CATSSRGGLAYNEQFF
TGTGCCACCAGCAGTCGGGGGGGACTAGCGTACAATGAGCAGTTCTTC
>TRBV5-1|-|TRBJ2-5|TRBD2
CASTFLAGGGETQYF
TGCGCCAGCACCTTCCTAGCGGGGGGGGGAGAGACCCAGTACTTC
>TRBV7-2|-|TRBJ2-7|TRBD1
CASSQRGQGSGEQYF
TGTGCCAGCAGCCAGCGGGGACAGGGAAGTGGCGAGCAGTACTTC
>TRBV28|-|TRBJ2-7|-
CASSAGGTAYEQYF
TGTGCCAGCAGTGCCGGCGGGACAGCTTACGAGCAGTACTTC
>TRBV27|-|TRBJ1-1|-
CASESASEAFF
TGTGCTTCCGAAAGTGCCAGTGAAGCTTTCTTT
>TRBV4-1|-|TRBJ2-1|TRBD2
CASSSRGQIAGKFYNEQFF
TGCGCCAGCAGCTCGAGAGGACAGATAGCGGGGAAGTTCTACAATGAGCAGTTCTTC
>TRBV6-1|once|TRBJ1-1|-
CASSPGQNTEAFF
TGTGCCAGCAGCCCTGGACAGAACACTGAAGCTTTCTTT
>TRBV30|-|TRBJ2-3|-
CAWGATDTQYF
TGTGCCTGGGGAGCGACAGATACGCAGTATTTT
>TRBV6-1|-|TRBJ2-2|-
CASRNSGGTGELFF
TGTGCCAGCAGGAACAGTGGTGGCACCGGGGAGCTGTTTTTT
>TRBV5-1|-|TRBJ2-3|-
CASSLGGNTDTQYF
TGCGCCAGCAGCTTGGGCGGTAACACAGATACGCAGTATTTT
>TRBV10-3|once|TRBJ1-2|TRBD1
CAISDPGTGGAYTF
TGTGCCATCAGTGACCCCGGGACAGGGGGCGCCTACACCTTC
>TRBV6-5|-|TRBJ2-2|-
CASSYSAAGELFF
TGTGCCAGCAGTTACTCGGCCGCCGGGGAGCTGTTTTTT
>TRBV19|-|TRBJ1-1|-
CASSYQGKNTEAFF
TGTGCCAGTAGTTATCAGGGAAAGAACACTGAAGCTTTCTTT
>TRBV2|-|TRBJ1-1|TRBD1
CASSKSRQGGPEAFF
TGTGCCAGCAGTAAATCCCGACAGGGGGGGCCCGAAGCTTTCTTT
>TRBV7-9|-|TRBJ2-2|-
CASSLPRSDTGELFF
TGTGCCAGCAGCTTACCTCGGAGTGACACCGGGGAGCTGTTTTTT
>TRBV30|-|TRBJ1-5|-
CAYNWGDSNQPQHF
TGTGCCTACAACTGGGGAGATAGCAATCAGCCCCAGCATTTT
>TRBV25-1|-|TRBJ2-7|TRBD2
CASRAGLAGEVYF
TGTGCCAGCAGGGCGGGACTAGCGGGAGAGGTGTACTTC
>TRBV7-3|-|TRBJ1-1|-
CASSLDRNTEAFF
TGTGCCAGCAGCTTAGACAGGAACACTGAAGCTTTCTTT
>TRBV19|-|TRBJ2-1|TRBD2
CASSIASGSFNEQFF
TGTGCCAGTAGTATAGCTAGCGGGAGTTTCAATGAGCAGTTCTTC
>TRBV9|once|TRBJ2-5|-
CASSVAEIETQYF
TGTGCCAGCAGCGTAGCGGAGATCGAGACCCAGTACTTC
>TRBV6-1|once|TRBJ1-4|TRBD1
CASVGQAATNEKLFF
TGTGCCAGCGTAGGACAGGCGGCAACTAATGAAAAACTGTTTTTT
>TRBV2|-|TRBJ2-3|-
CASTTFTGTDTQYF
TGTGCCAGCACCACATTCACAGGCACAGATACGCAGTATTTT
>TRBV7-2|-|TRBJ1-2|TRBD1
CASSGQGDGYTF
TGTGCCAGCAGCGGACAGGGAGACGGCTACACCTTC
>TRBV5-4|-|TRBJ1-2|-
CASSPPGLMNYGYTF
TGTGCCAGCAGTCCGCCGGGACTGATGAACTATGGCTACACCTTC
>TRBV21-1|-|TRBJ1-5|-
CASSKRHGTGRSNQPQHF
TGTGCCAGCAGCAAACGGCACGGGACAGGGAGAAGCAATCAGCCCCAGCATTTT
>TRBV4-1|-|TRBJ1-1|-
CASSQGSGGTEAFF
TGCGCCAGCAGCCAAGGATCGGGGGGCACTGAAGCTTTCTTT